The present T cell receptor beta chain was sequenced within a study of cytomegalovirus exposure and HLA in healthy donors. Study context: Researchers found that approximately 80% of about 400 genotyped donors fell within the Caucasian-associated ancestry cluster. Study observations and caveats: Per a later analysis, HLA-associated TCR beta chains showed more clonal expansion than other, equally common TCR beta chains. After further analysis at a later stage, some 15,000 TCR beta sequences were associated with HLA alleles at 0.05 false discovery rate. Later work found most CMV-associated TCR beta chains apparently HLA-restricted.

A multiplex PCR was run with 60 Vbeta primers and 13 Jbeta primers. The data were produced by immunoSEQ multiplex PCR, yet TCRdb's version contains in-frame clones alone and is incomplete. This sample has approximately 73,000 clones, with roughly 64% found just once. Germline lookup yields CDR1 ENHRY and CDR2 SYGVKD. Trimming took 3 bases from V and 3 from J, leaving 8 bases between them. This CDR3 has 13 amino acids. To note about this clone: Its antigen is undetermined.

The clonotype was recovered from a man aged 30 to 45 in good health and CMV-seropositive. The sequencing sample was made of PBMCs. The rearrangement uses TRBV10-3 and TRBJ1-2; D is uncertain. The CDR3 region is CAISEARYYGYTF. As DNA, the CDR3 is TGTGCCATCAGTGAAGCCAGGTACTATGGCTACACCTTC.